Listed below are T cell receptor beta chains from one sample, sequenced in a study of Graves' ophthalmopathy and Graves' hyperthyroidism. MiXCR was run by TCRdb on the multiplex PCR reads, yielding one entry per CDR3 protein. The sample carries under 350,000 distinct CDR3 sequences, roughly 15% recorded once. The sample was peripheral blood. These receptors all stem from an adult man with Graves' ophthalmopathy. The CDR3 runs from the conserved cysteine through the conserved F or W. A D gene is named only where the DNA matches it firmly. Not every row has a clone size; where given, it reads once, few, many or a size class.

TRBJ2-7	many	.	TRBV5-1	TGCGCCAGCAGCTTAAGACTGAACTCCTACGAGCAGTACTTC	CASSLRLNSYEQYF
TRBJ1-2	many	.	TRBV4-1	TGCGCCAGCAGCCAAGGTCTAATAACATCGAGCAGAGGCTACACCTTC	CASSQGLITSSRGYTF
TRBJ1-2	many	.	TRBV20-1	TGCAGTGCTAGAGATACATTGGGGGGCCCTAACTATGGCTACACCTTC	CSARDTLGGPNYGYTF
TRBJ2-7	many	TRBD1	TRBV6-5	TGTGCCAGCAGTAGAGGGGGCTTCTACGAGCAGTACTTC	CASSRGGFYEQYF
TRBJ2-1	many	.	TRBV30	TGTGCCTGGAGTGTTCCCTATCTGGAGCAGTTCTTC	CAWSVPYLEQFF
TRBJ1-5	many	.	TRBV4-1	TGCGCCAGCAGCCAACGCACTGATCAGCCCCAGCATTTT	CASSQRTDQPQHF
TRBJ2-5	many	.	TRBV6-2/TRBV6-3	TGTGCCAGCAGTTACTCGGCGGTACGGGAGACCCAGTACTTC	CASSYSAVRETQYF
TRBJ2-5	many	.	TRBV2	TGTGCCAGCAGTCTCGGCCGAAGTGTGACCCAGTACTTC	CASSLGRSVTQYF
TRBJ1-3	many	.	TRBV25-1	TGTGCCAGCAGTAAATCCGGGAACACCATATATTTT	CASSKSGNTIYF
TRBJ2-4	many	TRBD2	TRBV4-2	TGTGCCAGCAGCCAAGCGACCCCTAGCGGGGGGGCAAGAAAAAACATTCAGTACTTC	CASSQATPSGGARKNIQYF
TRBJ2-2	many	.	TRBV15	TGTGCCACCAGCCCGGACCCTTCGAACACCGGGGAGCTGTTTTTT	CATSPDPSNTGELFF
TRBJ1-5	many	.	TRBV27	TGTGCCAGCAGCAAGATTGGGCAGGGCGATAATCAGCCCCAGCATTTT	CASSKIGQGDNQPQHF
TRBJ1-6	many	.	TRBV2	TGTGCCAGTCTGGATTGGTCCTATAATTCACCCCTCCACTTT	CASLDWSYNSPLHF
TRBJ2-7	many	.	TRBV29-1	TGCAGCGTTCGGATACAGGTTCGTAACGAGCAGTACTTC	CSVRIQVRNEQYF
TRBJ1-2	many	.	TRBV7-3	TGTGCCAGCAGCCCCTCGGGGGGGCACTATGGCTACACCTTC	CASSPSGGHYGYTF
TRBJ2-7	many	TRBD2	TRBV10-3	TGTGCCATCAGTGAGACGACTTTGGGTAGCGGGGGTATCTACGAGCAGTACTTC	CAISETTLGSGGIYEQYF
TRBJ2-7	many	.	TRBV30	TGTGCCTACGAGGACAAGAACTACGAGCAGTACTTC	CAYEDKNYEQYF
TRBJ2-7	few	.	TRBV12-3/TRBV12-4	TGTGCCAGCAGTCAGACATCCTACTACGAGCAGTACTTC	CASSQTSYYEQYF
TRBJ2-7	many	.	TRBV20-1	TGCAGTGCACCCCGACAGTCAATATCCTACGAGCAGTACTTC	CSAPRQSISYEQYF
TRBJ1-6	many	.	TRBV12-3/TRBV12-4	TGTGCCAGCAGTTCCCCAGAGGGCGGCTCACCCCTCCACTTT	CASSSPEGGSPLHF
TRBJ1-1	few	.	TRBV5-1	TGCGCCAGCAGCTTAGTAGGGGCGAACACTGAAGCTTTCTTT	CASSLVGANTEAFF
TRBJ2-7	many	.	TRBV7-9	TGTGCCAGCAGCTTAGTTAGCCGCGACGAGCAGTACTTC	CASSLVSRDEQYF
TRBJ1-2	.	.	TRBV6-1	TGTGCCAGCAGGGTCAGGGATAACTATGGCTACACCTTC	CASRVRDNYGYTF
TRBJ1-2	many	.	TRBV6-2/TRBV6-3	TGTGCCAGCAGTCGTGATTGGTCCTATGGCTACACCTTC	CASSRDWSYGYTF
TRBJ2-7	many	TRBD1	TRBV24-1	TGTGCCACCAGTGATTCCGGGACAGGGCTGTACGAGCAGTACTTC	CATSDSGTGLYEQYF
TRBJ2-7	many	.	TRBV10-3	TGTGCCATCAGAAGGGGGGAAGTAAGCGACGAGCAGTACTTC	CAIRRGEVSDEQYF
TRBJ2-7	.	TRBD2	TRBV7-2	TGTGCCAGCAGCTTAGCGAAACTAGCGGGAGAGGGCGAGCAGTACTTC	CASSLAKLAGEGEQYF
TRBJ1-5	many	TRBD1	TRBV10-3	TGTGCCATCAGTGAGGTCGGGGACAGGGTCAATCAGCCCCAGCATTTT	CAISEVGDRVNQPQHF
TRBJ2-7	many	TRBD2	TRBV20-1	TGCAGTGCTAGTTCCGCAGGGAGGGCTTTCTCCTACGAGCAGTACTTC	CSASSAGRAFSYEQYF
TRBJ2-5	.	.	TRBV7-3	TGTGCCAGCAGCTTAGGGGGAAGAAGCGAAGAGACCCAGTACTTC	CASSLGGRSEETQYF
TRBJ2-7	many	.	TRBV12-3/TRBV12-4	TGTGCCAGCAGTCGAAACGCATGGTACGACGAGCAGTACTTC	CASSRNAWYDEQYF
TRBJ1-5	many	.	TRBV6-2/TRBV6-3	TGTGCCAGCAGAGGTTCGGGAGATCAGCCCCAGCATTTT	CASRGSGDQPQHF
TRBJ1-1	many	.	TRBV5-1	TGCGCCAGCAGGTCCTTTCTGGGGGGCCGATCCACTGAAGCTTTCTTT	CASRSFLGGRSTEAFF
TRBJ1-2	many	.	TRBV12-3/TRBV12-4	TGTGCCAGCAGTACCGCAGACAGCAACTATGGCTACACCTTC	CASSTADSNYGYTF
TRBJ2-2	many	.	TRBV19	TGTGCCAGTAGTAACTTGGGGTCCACCGGGGAGCTGTTTTTT	CASSNLGSTGELFF
TRBJ1-2	many	.	TRBV30	TGTGCCTGGAGCGATGGGACTAACTATGGCTACACCTTC	CAWSDGTNYGYTF
TRBJ1-1	many	TRBD1	TRBV7-2	TGTGCCAGCAGCTTAGTCCCAGGGGGCATCACTGAAGCTTTCTTT	CASSLVPGGITEAFF
TRBJ1-2	many	.	TRBV2	TGTGCCAGCACGCTCGACAGCAACTATGGCTACACCTTC	CASTLDSNYGYTF
TRBJ1-6	many	.	TRBV20-1	TGCAGTGCTAGTTACGACGCAGGGAATTCACCCCTCCACTTT	CSASYDAGNSPLHF
TRBJ1-5	many	.	TRBV6-2/TRBV6-3	TGTGCCAGCAGTTACCCGGCGGCAGGAGATCAGCCCCAGCATTTT	CASSYPAAGDQPQHF
TRBJ2-7	.	.	TRBV10-1	TGCGCCAGCAGTGAGCACTACTTC	CASSEHYF
TRBJ1-1	many	.	TRBV7-2	TGTGCCAGCAGCCCTAGCCGGACGAACACTGAAGCTTTCTTT	CASSPSRTNTEAFF
TRBJ2-7	many	TRBD1	TRBV6-2/TRBV6-3	TGTGCCAGCACCAGGACAGGGGGCTCCTACGAGCAGTACTTC	CASTRTGGSYEQYF
TRBJ2-5	many	.	TRBV4-1	TGCGCCAGCAGCCAAGAGGGATTGCAAGAGACCCAGTACTTC	CASSQEGLQETQYF
TRBJ2-7	many	TRBD2	TRBV5-1	TGCGCCAGCAGGAGCGATAGCGGGTTGAGCGAGCAGTACTTC	CASRSDSGLSEQYF
TRBJ2-5	many	TRBD2	TRBV15	TGTGCCACCAGCAGAGACACCGGGACTAGGTTGGAGACCCAGTACTTC	CATSRDTGTRLETQYF
TRBJ2-5	many	.	TRBV9	TGTGCCAGCAGCGTAAGCCCAGGAGAGACCCAGTACTTC	CASSVSPGETQYF
TRBJ1-1	many	TRBD1	TRBV6-2/TRBV6-3	TGTGCCAGCAGCGACAGGGGGGACCGGGGGGAAGCTTTCTTT	CASSDRGDRGEAFF
TRBJ1-5	many	.	TRBV6-2/TRBV6-3	TGTGCCAGCAGTTACTACCCTTCGGGGTGGAGGGAGGGCAATCAGCCCCAGCATTTT	CASSYYPSGWREGNQPQHF
TRBJ1-5	many	TRBD1	TRBV30	TGTGCCTGGAGTCCCCAGGGGGCAGGAGATCAGCCCCAGCATTTT	CAWSPQGAGDQPQHF
TRBJ2-6	many	.	TRBV30	TGTGCCTGGAGTGTTGGGGGTGCGGGGGCCAACGTCCTGACTTTC	CAWSVGGAGANVLTF
TRBJ2-7	many	TRBD1	TRBV6-2/TRBV6-3	TGTGCCAGCAACCGACAGGGACCCTACGAGCAGTACTTC	CASNRQGPYEQYF